This TCR beta chain was observed in a study of T-cell memory formation after mild COVID-19. MiXCR, run by TCRdb on the 5' RACE reads, gives a single entry per CDR3 protein. The sample has hundreds of thousands of distinct CDR3 sequences, 28% seen once; the top ten hold less than 15%. This clonotype is a singleton in its sample. V lost 4 bases and J lost 5, with 7 bases in between. The CDR3 contains 12 residues. CDR1 and CDR2 (germline): SGHNT, YENEEA. The specimen was PBMCs or a T cell subset sorted from them (not recorded which). The rearrangement joins TRBV11-3 to TRBJ2-3; D remains unclear. This clonotype was obtained from an adult woman who had mild COVID-19 (a few samples of this study predate the infection). Cell type and time point are not known. The CDR3 is CASSSSLDTQYF. The CDR3 DNA follows: TGTGCCAGCAGCTCATCGTTAGATACGCAGTATTTT.